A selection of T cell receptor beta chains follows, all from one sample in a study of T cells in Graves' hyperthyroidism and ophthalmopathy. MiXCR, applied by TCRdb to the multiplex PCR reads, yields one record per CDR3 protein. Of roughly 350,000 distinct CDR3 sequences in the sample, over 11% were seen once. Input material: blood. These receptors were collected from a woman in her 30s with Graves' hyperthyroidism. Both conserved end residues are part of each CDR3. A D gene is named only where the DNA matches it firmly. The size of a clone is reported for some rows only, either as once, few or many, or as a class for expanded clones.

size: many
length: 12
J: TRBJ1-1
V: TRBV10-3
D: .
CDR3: CASGVWGTEAFF
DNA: TGTGCCTCGGGGGTCTGGGGCACTGAAGCTTTCTTT

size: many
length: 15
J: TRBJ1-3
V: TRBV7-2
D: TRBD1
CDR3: CASSKEQGELNTIYF
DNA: TGTGCCAGCAGCAAAGAGCAGGGGGAATTAAACACCATATATTTT

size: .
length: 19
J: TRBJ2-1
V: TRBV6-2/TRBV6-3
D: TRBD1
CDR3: CASDMRDRRNRGVNNEQFF
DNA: TGTGCCAGCGACATGAGGGACAGGAGGAATAGGGGGGTTAACAATGAGCAGTTCTTC

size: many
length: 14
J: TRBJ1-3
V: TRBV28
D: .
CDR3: CASSLGQTGNTIYF
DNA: TGTGCCAGCAGTTTAGGCCAGACTGGAAACACCATATATTTT

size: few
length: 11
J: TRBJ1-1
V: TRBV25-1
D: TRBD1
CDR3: CASSNRGGAFF
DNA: TGTGCCAGCAGTAACAGGGGGGGAGCTTTCTTT

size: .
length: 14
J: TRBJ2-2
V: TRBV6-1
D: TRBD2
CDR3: CASKGREETGELFF
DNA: TGTGCCAGCAAGGGGCGGGAGGAAACCGGGGAGCTGTTTTTT

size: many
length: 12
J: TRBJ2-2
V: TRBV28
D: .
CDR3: CASKVGLRELFF
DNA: TGTGCCAGCAAGGTGGGCCTCCGGGAGCTGTTTTTT

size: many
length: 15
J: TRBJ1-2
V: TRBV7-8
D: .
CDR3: CASSQQTEVFQGYTF
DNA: TGTGCCAGCAGCCAACAGACAGAGGTTTTTCAAGGCTACACCTTC

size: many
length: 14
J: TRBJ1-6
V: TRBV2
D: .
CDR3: CASSEHRKDSPLHF
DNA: TGTGCCAGCAGTGAACACAGGAAGGATTCACCCCTCCACTTT

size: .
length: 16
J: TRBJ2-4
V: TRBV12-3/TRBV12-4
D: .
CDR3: CASSLASNDAKNIQYF
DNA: TGTGCCAGCAGTTTGGCTTCCAATGATGCCAAAAACATTCAGTACTTC

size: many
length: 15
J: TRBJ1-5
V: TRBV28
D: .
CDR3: CASRDNGLANQPQHF
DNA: TGTGCCAGCAGGGACAACGGGTTGGCAAATCAGCCCCAGCATTTT

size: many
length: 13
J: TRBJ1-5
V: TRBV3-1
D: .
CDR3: CASSQTGNQPQHF
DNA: TGTGCCAGCAGCCAAACTGGGAATCAGCCCCAGCATTTT

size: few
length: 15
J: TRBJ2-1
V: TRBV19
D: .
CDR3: CASSPSLSSYNEQFF
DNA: TGTGCCAGTAGTCCCTCCCTGAGCTCCTACAATGAGCAGTTCTTC

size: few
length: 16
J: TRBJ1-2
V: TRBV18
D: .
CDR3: CASSPRRGGFVGGYTF
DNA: TGTGCCAGCTCACCACGGAGGGGCGGTTTTGTAGGAGGCTACACCTTC

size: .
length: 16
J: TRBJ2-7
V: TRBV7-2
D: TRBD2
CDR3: CASSLRAGTSGYEQYF
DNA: TGTGCCAGCAGCTTAAGGGCAGGGACTAGCGGATACGAGCAGTACTTC

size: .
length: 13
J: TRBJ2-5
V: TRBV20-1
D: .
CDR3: CSARNGGQETQYF
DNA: TGCAGTGCTAGAAACGGGGGCCAAGAGACCCAGTACTTC

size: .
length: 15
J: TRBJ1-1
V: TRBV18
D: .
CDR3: CASSPHPQGASEAFF
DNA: TGTGCCAGCTCACCACATCCTCAGGGCGCGTCTGAAGCTTTCTTT

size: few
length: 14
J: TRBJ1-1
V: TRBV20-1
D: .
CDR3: CSASIGVGYTEAFF
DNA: TGCAGTGCTAGTATCGGGGTAGGGTACACTGAAGCTTTCTTT

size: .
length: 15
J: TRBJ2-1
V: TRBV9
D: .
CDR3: CASSALAVLNNEQFF
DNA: TGTGCCAGCAGCGCCCTGGCGGTCCTAAATAATGAGCAGTTCTTC

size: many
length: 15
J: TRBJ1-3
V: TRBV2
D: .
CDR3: CASSVGPLSGNTIYF
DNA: TGTGCCAGCAGTGTGGGCCCCCTTTCTGGAAACACCATATATTTT

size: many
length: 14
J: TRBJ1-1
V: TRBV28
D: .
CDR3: CATSDQVKTTEAFF
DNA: TGTGCCACCAGCGATCAGGTTAAGACCACTGAAGCTTTCTTT

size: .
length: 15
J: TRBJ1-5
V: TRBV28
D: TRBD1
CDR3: CASRQTGGSNQPQHF
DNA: TGTGCCAGCAGGCAGACAGGGGGGAGCAATCAGCCCCAGCATTTT

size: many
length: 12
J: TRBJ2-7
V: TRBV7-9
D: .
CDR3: CASSLVGHEQYF
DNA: TGTGCCAGCAGCTTAGTTGGTCACGAGCAGTACTTC

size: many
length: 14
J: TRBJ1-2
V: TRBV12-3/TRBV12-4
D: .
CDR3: CASSYLPGGNGYTF
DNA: TGTGCCAGCAGCTACCTCCCGGGGGGCAATGGCTACACCTTC

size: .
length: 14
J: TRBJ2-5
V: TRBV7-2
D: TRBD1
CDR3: CASSPRTGKETQYF
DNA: TGCGCCAGCAGCCCTCGGACAGGGAAGGAGACCCAGTACTTC

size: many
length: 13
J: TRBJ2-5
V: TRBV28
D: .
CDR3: CASSLTPQETQYF
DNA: TGTGCCAGCAGCCTCACACCCCAAGAGACCCAGTACTTC

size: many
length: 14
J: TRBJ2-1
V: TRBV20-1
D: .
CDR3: CSAEPGSGINEQFF
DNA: TGCAGTGCCGAACCCGGGTCGGGTATCAATGAGCAGTTCTTC

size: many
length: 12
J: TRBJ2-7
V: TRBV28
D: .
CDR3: CASTSSGDEQYF
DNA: TGTGCCAGCACCTCCTCTGGGGACGAGCAGTACTTC

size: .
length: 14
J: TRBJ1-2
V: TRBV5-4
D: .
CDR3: CASTPRGGIPGYTF
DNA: TGTGCCAGCACCCCAAGGGGGGGGATTCCTGGCTACACCTTC

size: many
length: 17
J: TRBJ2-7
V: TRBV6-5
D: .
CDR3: CASSYRRSGRVIYEQYF
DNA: TGTGCCAGCAGTTATCGGCGCTCCGGGAGAGTGATCTACGAGCAGTACTTC

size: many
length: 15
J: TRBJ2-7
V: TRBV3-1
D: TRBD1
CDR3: CASSQNPGQSYEQYF
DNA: TGTGCCAGCAGCCAAAACCCGGGACAGAGCTACGAGCAGTACTTC

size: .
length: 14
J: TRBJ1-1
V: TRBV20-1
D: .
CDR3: CSARVGPRNTEAFF
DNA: TGCAGTGCTAGAGTGGGCCCAAGGAACACTGAAGCTTTCTTT

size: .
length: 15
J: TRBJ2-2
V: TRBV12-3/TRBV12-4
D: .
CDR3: CASSLRQGNSGELFF
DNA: TGTGCCAGCAGTTTAAGGCAGGGGAACTCCGGGGAGCTGTTTTTT

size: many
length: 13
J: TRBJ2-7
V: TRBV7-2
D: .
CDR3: CASSSTFEGEQYF
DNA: TGTGCCAGCAGCTCCACATTCGAGGGCGAGCAGTACTTC

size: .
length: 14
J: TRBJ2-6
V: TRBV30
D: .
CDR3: CAWSGGSGANVLTF
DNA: TGTGCCTGGAGTGGGGGCTCTGGGGCCAACGTCCTGACTTTC

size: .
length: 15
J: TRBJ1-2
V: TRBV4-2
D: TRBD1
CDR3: CASSQDPGQGYGYTF
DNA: TGTGCCAGCAGCCAAGATCCGGGACAGGGGTATGGCTACACCTTC

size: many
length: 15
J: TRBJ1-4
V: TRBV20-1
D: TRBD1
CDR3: CSANFPGQANEKLFF
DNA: TGCAGTGCCAATTTCCCGGGACAGGCGAATGAAAAACTGTTTTTT

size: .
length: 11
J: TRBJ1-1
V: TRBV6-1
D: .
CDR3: CASLRGTEAFF
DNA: TGTGCCAGTCTGAGAGGAACTGAAGCTTTCTTT